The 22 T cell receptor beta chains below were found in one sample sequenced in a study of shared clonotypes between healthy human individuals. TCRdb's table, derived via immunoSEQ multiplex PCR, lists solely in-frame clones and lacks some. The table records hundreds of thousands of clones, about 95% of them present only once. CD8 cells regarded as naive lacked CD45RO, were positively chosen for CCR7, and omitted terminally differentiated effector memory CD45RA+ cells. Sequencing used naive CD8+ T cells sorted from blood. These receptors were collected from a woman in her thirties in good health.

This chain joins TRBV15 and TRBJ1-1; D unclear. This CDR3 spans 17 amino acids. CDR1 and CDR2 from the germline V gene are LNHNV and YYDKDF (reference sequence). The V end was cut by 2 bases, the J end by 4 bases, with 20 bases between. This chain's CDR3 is CATSRRTAGGLFTEAFF. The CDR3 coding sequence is TGTGCCACCAGCAGAAGGACGGCGGGAGGGTTGTTCACTGAAGCTTTCTTT.

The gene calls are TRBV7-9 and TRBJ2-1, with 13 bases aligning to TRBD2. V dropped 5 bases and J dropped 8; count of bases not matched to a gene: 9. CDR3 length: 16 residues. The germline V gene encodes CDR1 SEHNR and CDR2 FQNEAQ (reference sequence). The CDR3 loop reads CASSTRTSGSLDEQFF. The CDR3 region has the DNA TGTGCCAGCAGCACACGGACTAGCGGGAGTCTGGATGAGCAGTTCTTC.

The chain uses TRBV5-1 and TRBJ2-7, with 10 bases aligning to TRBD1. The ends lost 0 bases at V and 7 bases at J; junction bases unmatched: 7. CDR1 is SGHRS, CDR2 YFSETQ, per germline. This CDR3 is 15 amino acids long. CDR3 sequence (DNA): TGCGCCAGCAGCTTGGATGGGACAGGGGAGAGTGAGCAGTACTTC. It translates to CASSLDGTGESEQYF.

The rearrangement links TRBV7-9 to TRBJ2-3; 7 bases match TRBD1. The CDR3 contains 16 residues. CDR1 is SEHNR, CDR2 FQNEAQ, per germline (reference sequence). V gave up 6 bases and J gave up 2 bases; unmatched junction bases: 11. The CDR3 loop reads CASRQTPGQSTDTQYF. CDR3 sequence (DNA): TGTGCCAGCAGACAAACGCCGGGACAGTCCACAGATACGCAGTATTTT.

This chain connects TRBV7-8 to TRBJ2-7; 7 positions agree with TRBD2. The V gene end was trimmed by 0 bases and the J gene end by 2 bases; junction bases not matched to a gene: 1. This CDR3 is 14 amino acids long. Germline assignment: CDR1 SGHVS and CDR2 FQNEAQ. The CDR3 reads CASSLAGLPYEQYF. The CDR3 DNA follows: TGTGCCAGCAGCTTAGCGGGACTACCCTACGAGCAGTACTTC.

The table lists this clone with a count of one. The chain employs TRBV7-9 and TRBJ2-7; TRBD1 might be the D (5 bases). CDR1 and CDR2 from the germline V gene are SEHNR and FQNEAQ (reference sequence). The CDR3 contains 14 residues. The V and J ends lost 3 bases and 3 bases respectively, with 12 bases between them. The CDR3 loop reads CASSFGQGSYEQYF. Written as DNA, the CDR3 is TGTGCCAGCAGCTTCGGTCAGGGAAGCTACGAGCAGTACTTC.

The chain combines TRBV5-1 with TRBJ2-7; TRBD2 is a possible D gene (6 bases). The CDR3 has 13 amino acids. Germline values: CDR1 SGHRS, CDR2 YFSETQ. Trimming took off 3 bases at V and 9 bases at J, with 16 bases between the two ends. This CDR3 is CASSSGLDDGQYF. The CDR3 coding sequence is TGCGCCAGCAGCTCGGGACTCGATGACGGGCAGTACTTC.

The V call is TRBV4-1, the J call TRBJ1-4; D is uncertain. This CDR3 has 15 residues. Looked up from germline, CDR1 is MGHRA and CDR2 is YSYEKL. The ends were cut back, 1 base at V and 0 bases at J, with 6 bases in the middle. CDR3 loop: CASSQGTATNEKLFF. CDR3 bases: TGCGCCAGCAGCCAAGGAACTGCAACTAATGAAAAACTGTTTTTT.

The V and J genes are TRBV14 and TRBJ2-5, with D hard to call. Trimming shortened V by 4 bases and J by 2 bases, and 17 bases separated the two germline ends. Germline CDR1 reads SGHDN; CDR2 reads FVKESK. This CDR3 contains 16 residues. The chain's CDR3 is CASSPTRNSLQETQYF. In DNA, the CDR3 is TGTGCCAGCAGCCCTACAAGAAACAGCCTACAAGAGACCCAGTACTTC.

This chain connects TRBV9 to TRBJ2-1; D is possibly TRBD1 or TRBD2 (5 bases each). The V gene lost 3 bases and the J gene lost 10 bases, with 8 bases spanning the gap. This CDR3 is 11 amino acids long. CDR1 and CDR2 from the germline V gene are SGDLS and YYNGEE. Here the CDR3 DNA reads TGTGCCAGCAGCGAGGGACCCGAGCAGTTCTTC. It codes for CASSEGPEQFF.

The CDR3 loop is CASSSRLSHGYTF. Written as DNA, the CDR3 is TGTGCCAGCAGTTCACGACTCAGTCATGGCTACACCTTC. The V and J genes are TRBV27 and TRBJ1-2; no reliable D call. The length of the CDR3 is 13 residues. Germline V CDR1 and CDR2: MNHEY, SMNVEV (reference sequence). V was cut by 4 bases and J by 6 bases, with 12 bases left in between.

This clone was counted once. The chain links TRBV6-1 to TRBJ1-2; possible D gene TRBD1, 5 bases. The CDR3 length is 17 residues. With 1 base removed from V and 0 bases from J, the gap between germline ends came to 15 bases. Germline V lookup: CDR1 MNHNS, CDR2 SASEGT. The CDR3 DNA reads TGTGCCAGCAGTGAAGTAGTGGGGGGGAACACTAACTATGGCTACACCTTC. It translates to CASSEVVGGNTNYGYTF.

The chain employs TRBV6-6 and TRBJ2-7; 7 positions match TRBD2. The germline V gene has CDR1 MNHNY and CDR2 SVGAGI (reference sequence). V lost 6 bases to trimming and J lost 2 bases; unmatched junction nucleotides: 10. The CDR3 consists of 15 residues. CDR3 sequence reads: CASRTTGLLTYEQYF. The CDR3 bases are TGTGCCAGCAGAACAACGGGACTATTAACCTACGAGCAGTACTTC.

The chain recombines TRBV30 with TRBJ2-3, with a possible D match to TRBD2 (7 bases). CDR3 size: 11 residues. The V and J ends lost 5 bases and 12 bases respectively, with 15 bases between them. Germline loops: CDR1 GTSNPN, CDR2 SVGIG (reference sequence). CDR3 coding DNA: TGTGCCTGGGTAGAGGGGGGGGAACAGTATTTT. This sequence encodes CAWVEGGEQYF.

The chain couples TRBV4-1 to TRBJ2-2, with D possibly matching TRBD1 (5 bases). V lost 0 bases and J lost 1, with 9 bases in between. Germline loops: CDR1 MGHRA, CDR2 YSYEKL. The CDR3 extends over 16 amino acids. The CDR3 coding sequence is TGCGCCAGCAGCCAAGACAGGGAAGTGAACACCGGGGAGCTGTTTTTT. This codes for CASSQDREVNTGELFF.

Here the CDR3 reads CASSGAGSFSSGANVLTF. The CDR3 DNA reads TGTGCCAGCAGCGGAGCAGGGTCTTTTTCCTCTGGGGCCAACGTCCTGACTTTC. This chain joins TRBV9 and TRBJ2-6; weak D call: TRBD1 (5 bases). Germline V gene sequence: CDR1 SGDLS, CDR2 YYNGEE. This CDR3 contains 18 residues. The ends were cut back, 3 bases at V and 0 bases at J, with 16 bases in the middle.

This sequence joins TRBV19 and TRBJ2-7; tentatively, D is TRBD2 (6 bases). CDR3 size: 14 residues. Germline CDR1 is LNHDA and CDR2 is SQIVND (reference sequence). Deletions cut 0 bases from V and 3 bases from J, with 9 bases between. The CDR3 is CASSIEDGGYEQYF. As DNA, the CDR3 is TGTGCCAGTAGTATAGAGGACGGGGGCTACGAGCAGTACTTC.

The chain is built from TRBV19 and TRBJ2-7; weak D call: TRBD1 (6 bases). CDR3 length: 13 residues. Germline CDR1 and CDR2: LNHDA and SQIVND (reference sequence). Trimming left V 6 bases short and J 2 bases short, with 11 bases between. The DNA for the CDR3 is TGTGCCAGTAGCCTGACAGGAGCCTACGAGCAGTACTTC. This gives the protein CASSLTGAYEQYF.

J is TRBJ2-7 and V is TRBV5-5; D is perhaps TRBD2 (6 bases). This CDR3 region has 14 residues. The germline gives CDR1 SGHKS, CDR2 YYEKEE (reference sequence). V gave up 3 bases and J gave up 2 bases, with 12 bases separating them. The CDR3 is CASSWGDGPYEQYF. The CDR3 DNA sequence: TGTGCCAGCAGCTGGGGGGACGGACCCTACGAGCAGTACTTC.

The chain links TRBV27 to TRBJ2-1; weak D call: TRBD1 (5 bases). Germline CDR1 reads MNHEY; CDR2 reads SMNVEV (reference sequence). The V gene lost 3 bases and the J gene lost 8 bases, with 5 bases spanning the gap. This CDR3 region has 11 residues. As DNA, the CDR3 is TGTGCCAGCAGTTTCAGGGATGAGCAGTTCTTC. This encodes CASSFRDEQFF.

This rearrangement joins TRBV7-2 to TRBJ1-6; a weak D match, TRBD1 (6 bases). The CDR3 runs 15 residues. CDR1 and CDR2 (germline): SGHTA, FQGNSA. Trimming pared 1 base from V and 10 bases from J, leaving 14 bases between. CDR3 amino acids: CASSLVSGAGSPLHF. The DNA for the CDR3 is TGTGCCAGCAGCTTAGTATCGGGGGCAGGGTCACCCCTCCACTTT.

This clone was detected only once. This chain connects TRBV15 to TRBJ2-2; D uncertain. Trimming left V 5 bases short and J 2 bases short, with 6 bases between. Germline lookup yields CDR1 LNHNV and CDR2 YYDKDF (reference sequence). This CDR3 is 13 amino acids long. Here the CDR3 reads CATSEENTGELFF. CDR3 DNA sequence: TGTGCCACCAGCGAAGAAAACACCGGGGAGCTGTTTTTT.